Included here is one T cell receptor beta chain sequence, with context. This sample was taken from a study of T cell responses to AZD1222 COVID-19 vaccine. This CDR3 comprises 18 residues. With V trimmed by 0 bases and J by 3 bases, 10 bases remained unmatched. Germline values: CDR1 SGDLS, CDR2 YYNGEE. Clones were read by immunoSEQ multiplex PCR, and TCRdb kept only the in-frame ones, dropping some. Counted here are 60,000 to 80,000 clones, 80% occurring once; the ten biggest clones make up roughly 50%. The sample here was peripheral blood, taken 28 days after the second AZD1222 dose. This TCR was recovered from an adult who received the AZD1222 COVID-19 vaccine. The gene calls are TRBV9 and TRBJ2-3; 10 bases line up with TRBD2. This CDR3 is CASSVDPLAGTRTDTQYF. CDR3 in DNA: TGTGCCAGCAGCGTAGACCCACTAGCGGGAACCCGGACAGATACGCAGTATTTT.